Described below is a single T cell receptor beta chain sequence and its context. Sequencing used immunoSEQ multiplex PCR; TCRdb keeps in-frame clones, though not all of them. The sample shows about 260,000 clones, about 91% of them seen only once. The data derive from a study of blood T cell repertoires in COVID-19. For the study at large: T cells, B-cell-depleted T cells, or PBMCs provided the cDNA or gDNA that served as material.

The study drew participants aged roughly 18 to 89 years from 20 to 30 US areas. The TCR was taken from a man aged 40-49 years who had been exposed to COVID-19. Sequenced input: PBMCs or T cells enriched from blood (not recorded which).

CDR3 region: CASSMGQGPEKLFF. CDR3 in DNA: TGTGCCAGTAGTATGGGACAGGGGCCTGAAAAACTGTTTTTT. The V gene is TRBV19, the J gene TRBJ1-4; the match to TRBD1 covers 10 bases. This CDR3 region has 14 residues. J lost 7 bases, V lost 3 bases, and 2 bases had no gene match. Germline V gene sequence: CDR1 LNHDA, CDR2 SQIVND (reference sequence).